This entry lists 17 T cell receptor beta chains sequenced from one sample in a study of blood T cell repertoires in COVID-19. The assay was immunoSEQ multiplex PCR, and TCRdb's table has in-frame clones only and misses some. Of 150,000 to 200,000 clones listed, about 85% are singletons. Sequenced input: peripheral blood. These TCRs come from a woman aged 80 or over with acute or convalescent COVID-19.

The J gene is TRBJ2-5, the V gene TRBV7-3, with 7 bases matching TRBD1. J was trimmed by 5 bases and V by 1 base; bases with no gene match: 7. The CDR3 contains 15 residues. Germline V lookup: CDR1 SGHTA, CDR2 FQGTGA. CDR3 in amino acids: CASSLNHRGRETQYF. The CDR3 DNA is TGTGCCAGCAGCTTAAACCACAGGGGAAGGGAGACCCAGTACTTC.

J is TRBJ1-2 and V is TRBV11-2; the match to TRBD1 covers 11 bases. Germline CDR1 and CDR2: SGHAT and FQNNGV. The CDR3 runs 16 residues. The ends lost 2 bases at V and 8 bases at J; junction bases unmatched: 10. In DNA form, the CDR3 reads TGTGCCAGCAGCTTACATCCGGGACAGGGGGAAAAGGGCTACACCTTC. This sequence encodes CASSLHPGQGEKGYTF.

This chain links TRBV5-4 with TRBJ2-5, with a possible D match to TRBD2 (5 bases). The CDR3 has 18 amino acids. V was trimmed by 5 bases and J by 7 bases, leaving 30 bases between them. CDR1 is SGHNT, CDR2 YYREEE, per germline (reference sequence). This chain's CDR3 is CASSPAPTPGSLRRTQYF. The CDR3 DNA reads as TGTGCCAGCAGTCCCGCTCCCACCCCGGGGTCCCTAAGAAGGACCCAGTACTTC. The whole variable domain, filled in from reference TRBV5-4 and TRBJ2-5, reads ETGVTQSPTHLIKTRGQQVTLRCSSQSGHNTVSWYQQALGQGPQFIFQYYREEENGRGNFPPRFSGLQFPNYSSELNVNALELDDSALYLCASSPAPTPGSLRRTQYFGPGTRLLVL.

Here the CDR3 DNA reads TGTGCCACCTCCCCGGGGGGGACTCAGCCCCAGCATTTT. As protein: CATSPGGTQPQHF. The J gene is TRBJ1-5, the V gene TRBV19; D is possibly TRBD1 (5 bases). Trimming shortened V by 10 bases and J by 6 bases, and 16 bases separated the two germline ends. Per the germline V gene, CDR1 is LNHDA and CDR2 is SQIVND (reference sequence). This CDR3 comprises 13 residues.

The V and J genes are TRBV29-1 and TRBJ2-3; tentatively, D is TRBD2 (5 bases). V dropped 2 bases and J dropped 8 bases, with 11 bases sitting between them. Germline V CDR1 and CDR2: SQVTM, ANQGSEA. The CDR3 contains 12 residues. CDR3 coding DNA: TGCAGCGTTGAAATCCCCGGAGGTACGCAGTATTTT. This encodes CSVEIPGGTQYF.

The chain combines TRBV19 with TRBJ1-4; D is perhaps TRBD1 (5 bases). CDR1 is LNHDA, CDR2 SQIVND, per germline (reference sequence). Trimming pared 4 bases from V and 8 bases from J, leaving 14 bases between. The CDR3 is 14 residues long. This CDR3 reads CASSSGRRGEKLFF. For the CDR3, the DNA is TGTGCCAGTAGTAGTGGCAGGAGGGGCGAAAAACTGTTTTTT.

The V call is TRBV27, the J call TRBJ1-2; D might be TRBD1 (5 bases). The CDR3 sequence is 14 residues long. Germline CDR1 and CDR2: MNHEY and SMNVEV (reference sequence). V lost 4 bases, J lost 7 bases, and 16 bases lay in between. DNA for the CDR3: TGTGCCAGCAGTTCGCTGGGGGGAGGGATTGGCTACACCTTC. Protein sequence: CASSSLGGGIGYTF.

The chain carries TRBV19 and TRBJ1-2, with TRBD1 identical over 8 bases. This CDR3 has 14 residues. From germline, CDR1 is LNHDA and CDR2 SQIVND (reference sequence). Trimming cost V 6 bases and J 5 bases; bases outside gene matches: 8. CDR3 DNA: TGTGCCAGTAGCCCCGGGACAGGTCCTTATGGCTACACCTTC. The encoded protein is CASSPGTGPYGYTF.

This sequence joins TRBV10-3 and TRBJ2-1; TRBD1 matches at 9 bases. J gave up 9 bases and V 8 bases, and 14 bases lay outside the gene matches. CDR1 is ENHRY and CDR2 is SYGVKD in the germline V gene. The CDR3 has 15 amino acids. The CDR3 reads CAIQDSGTGFGEQFF. The CDR3 region has the DNA TGTGCCATCCAGGACTCCGGGACAGGGTTCGGTGAGCAGTTCTTC.

This chain links TRBV6-4 with TRBJ1-2, with a possible D match to TRBD1 (5 bases). Germline V CDR1 and CDR2: MRHNA, SNTAGT. The CDR3 loop spans 13 amino acids. V lost 2 bases and J lost 8, with 12 bases in between. The CDR3, as DNA: TGTGCCAGCAGTGACGAAGCTGGGGGGGGCTACACCTTC. Translation gives CASSDEAGGGYTF.

J is TRBJ1-4 and V is TRBV3-1 (or the pseudogene TRBV3-2), with TRBD1 matching 8 bases. Germline CDR1 and CDR2: LGHDT and YNNKEL (reference sequence). The CDR3 runs 14 residues. V lost 6 bases to trimming and J lost 8 bases; unmatched junction nucleotides: 8. The CDR3 is CASRLQGGEEKLFF. The CDR3 bases are TGTGCCAGCAGACTACAGGGGGGGGAGGAAAAACTGTTTTTT.

This chain connects TRBV10-2 to TRBJ1-1; 8 bases line up with TRBD1. Germline-derived CDR1 and CDR2 are WSHSY and SAAADI. The CDR3 is made up of 11 amino acids. The V gene end was trimmed by 8 bases and the J gene end by 5 bases; junction bases not matched to a gene: 1. The CDR3 sequence: CASRDRTEAFF. CDR3 in DNA: TGCGCCAGCCGGGACAGGACTGAAGCTTTCTTT.

The CDR3 sequence is CASSLRWDSNEQFF. CDR3 sequence (DNA): TGTGCCAGCAGCCTCCGTTGGGACAGCAATGAGCAGTTCTTC. The chain carries TRBV9 and TRBJ2-1, with TRBD1 identical over 7 bases. In germline, CDR1 is SGDLS, CDR2 YYNGEE. With V trimmed by 4 bases and J by 6 bases, 7 bases remained unmatched. The CDR3 length is 14 residues.

The CDR3: CASSDRTGGLTYQPQHF. The DNA for the CDR3 is TGTGCCAGCAGTGACCGGACAGGGGGCCTTACTTATCAGCCCCAGCATTTT. The chain carries TRBV25-1 and TRBJ1-5; 11 bases fit TRBD1. Trimming took 3 bases from V and 5 from J; bases not matched to a gene: 9. The CDR3 loop spans 17 amino acids. Germline V CDR1 and CDR2: MGHDK, SYGVNS.

The genes are TRBV30 and TRBJ2-5; no reliable D call. The length of the CDR3 is 14 residues. Between the trimmed V and J ends, which lost 0 bases and 3 bases, there was a span of 11 bases. Germline CDR1 and CDR2: GTSNPN and SVGIG (reference sequence). The CDR3 DNA reads TGTGCCTGGAGTGTACTACCCTACGAAGAGACCCAGTACTTC. Amino acid sequence: CAWSVLPYEETQYF.

J is TRBJ1-1 and V is TRBV20-1; no clear D gene. Germline values: CDR1 DFQATT, CDR2 SNEGSKA (reference sequence). The CDR3 is made up of 16 amino acids. V was pared by 3 bases and J by 1 base, with 18 bases between. The CDR3 DNA reads as TGCAGTGCTAGTTCTCTTGATAGGAGGTGGAACACTGAAGCTTTCTTT. Protein sequence: CSASSLDRRWNTEAFF.

This chain connects TRBV27 to TRBJ1-5, with 7 bases fitting TRBD1. Germline CDR1 and CDR2: MNHEY and SMNVEV (reference sequence). The V and J ends lost 2 bases and 6 bases, in that order; junction bases with no gene match: 7. The CDR3 has 15 amino acids. CDR3 sequence reads: CASSLVGQGGQPQHF. CDR3 DNA sequence: TGTGCCAGCAGTTTAGTGGGCCAGGGGGGTCAGCCCCAGCATTTT.